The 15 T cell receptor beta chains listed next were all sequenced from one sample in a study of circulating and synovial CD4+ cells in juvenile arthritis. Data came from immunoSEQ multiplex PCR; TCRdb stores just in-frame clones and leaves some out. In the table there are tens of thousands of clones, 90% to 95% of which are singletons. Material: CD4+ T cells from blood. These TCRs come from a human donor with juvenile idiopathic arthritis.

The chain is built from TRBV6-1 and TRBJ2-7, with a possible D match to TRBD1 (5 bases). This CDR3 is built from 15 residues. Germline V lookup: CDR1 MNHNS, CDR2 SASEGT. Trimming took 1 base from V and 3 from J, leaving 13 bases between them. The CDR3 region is CASSEGPRAYYEQYF. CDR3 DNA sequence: TGTGCCAGCAGTGAAGGGCCCAGGGCCTACTACGAGCAGTACTTC.

The CDR3 DNA reads TGTGCCAGCAGTGAATCACTAATCGTCTGGGACAAGGCAGATACGCAGTATTTT. This encodes CASSESLIVWDKADTQYF. The rearrangement uses TRBV25-1 and TRBJ2-3; D might be TRBD1 (6 bases). Looked up from germline, CDR1 is MGHDK and CDR2 is SYGVNS. Trimming cost V 1 base and J 4 bases, with 21 bases left between them. The CDR3 sequence is 18 residues long.

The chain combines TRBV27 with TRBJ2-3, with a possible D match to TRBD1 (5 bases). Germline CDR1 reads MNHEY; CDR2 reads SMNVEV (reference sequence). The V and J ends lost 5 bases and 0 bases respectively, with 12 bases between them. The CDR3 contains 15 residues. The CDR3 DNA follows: TGTGCCAGCAGTCTCGTTGGGGCTAGCACAGATACGCAGTATTTT. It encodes CASSLVGASTDTQYF.

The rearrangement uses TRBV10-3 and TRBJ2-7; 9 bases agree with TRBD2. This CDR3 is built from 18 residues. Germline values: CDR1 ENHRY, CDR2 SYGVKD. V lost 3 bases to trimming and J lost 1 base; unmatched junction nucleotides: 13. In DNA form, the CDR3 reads TGTGCCATCAGTGAAAACCTCCGGACTAGCGCTACATCCTACGAGCAGTACTTC. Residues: CAISENLRTSATSYEQYF.

In DNA form, the CDR3 reads TGCGCCAGCAGCCAAGATCTGTTAAGCAAAGCTTTCTTT. Its translation: CASSQDLLSKAFF. The chain is built from TRBV4-3 and TRBJ1-1; D unresolved. Germline V gene lookup returns CDR1 LGHNA and CDR2 YSLEER. V gave up 0 bases and J gave up 9 bases, with 11 bases separating them. The CDR3 runs to 13 residues.

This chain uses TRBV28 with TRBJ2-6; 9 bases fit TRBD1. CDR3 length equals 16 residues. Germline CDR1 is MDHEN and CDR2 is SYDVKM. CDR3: CACTRDRAAGANVLTF. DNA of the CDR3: TGTGCTTGTACCCGGGACAGGGCGGCTGGGGCCAACGTCCTGACTTTC.

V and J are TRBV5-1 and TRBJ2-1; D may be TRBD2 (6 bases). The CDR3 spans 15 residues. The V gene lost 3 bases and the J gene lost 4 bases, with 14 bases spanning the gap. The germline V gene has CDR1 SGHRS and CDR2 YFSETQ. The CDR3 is CASSSPGLDYNEQFF. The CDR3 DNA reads TGCGCCAGCAGCTCCCCGGGACTCGATTACAATGAGCAGTTCTTC.

The CDR3 region is CASSSEGAYTDTQYF. CDR3 bases: TGTGCCAGTAGTTCCGAGGGGGCGTACACAGATACGCAGTATTTT. V gene TRBV19 combines with J gene TRBJ2-3, with 7 bases aligning to TRBD1. The CDR3 spans 15 residues. Germline CDR1 reads LNHDA; CDR2 reads SQIVND (reference sequence). Germline trimming cut 5 bases from V and 2 bases from J; bases unmatched to any gene: 7.

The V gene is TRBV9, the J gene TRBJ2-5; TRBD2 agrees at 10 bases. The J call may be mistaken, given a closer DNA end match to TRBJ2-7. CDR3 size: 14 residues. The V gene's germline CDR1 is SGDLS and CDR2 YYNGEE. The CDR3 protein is CASSRGLASYEQYF. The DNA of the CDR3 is TGTGCCAGCAGCCGGGGACTAGCGTCCTACGAGCAGTACTTC.

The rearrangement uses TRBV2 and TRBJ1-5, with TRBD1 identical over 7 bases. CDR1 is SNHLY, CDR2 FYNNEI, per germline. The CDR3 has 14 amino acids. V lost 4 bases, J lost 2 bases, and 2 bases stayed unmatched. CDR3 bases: TGTGCCAGCAGTGTTGACAGGGGCAATCAGCCCCAGCATTTT. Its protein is CASSVDRGNQPQHF.

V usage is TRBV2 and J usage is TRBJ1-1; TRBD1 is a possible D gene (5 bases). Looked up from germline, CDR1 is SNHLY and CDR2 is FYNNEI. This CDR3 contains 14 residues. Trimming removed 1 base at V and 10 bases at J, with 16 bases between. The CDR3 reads CASSEGRDGGVAFF. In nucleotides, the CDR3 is TGTGCCAGCAGTGAAGGGCGGGACGGCGGGGTAGCTTTCTTT.

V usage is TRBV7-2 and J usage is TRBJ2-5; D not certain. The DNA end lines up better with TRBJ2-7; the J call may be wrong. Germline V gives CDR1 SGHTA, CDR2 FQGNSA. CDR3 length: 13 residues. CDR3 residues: CASSLGYSYEQYF. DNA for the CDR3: TGTGCCAGCAGCTTAGGCTACTCCTACGAGCAGTACTTC.

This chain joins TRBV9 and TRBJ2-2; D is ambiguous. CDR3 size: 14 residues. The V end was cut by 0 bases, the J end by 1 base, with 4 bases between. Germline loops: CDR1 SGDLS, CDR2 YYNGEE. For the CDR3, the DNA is TGTGCCAGCAGCGTAGGAGTGAACACCGGGGAGCTGTTTTTT. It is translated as CASSVGVNTGELFF.

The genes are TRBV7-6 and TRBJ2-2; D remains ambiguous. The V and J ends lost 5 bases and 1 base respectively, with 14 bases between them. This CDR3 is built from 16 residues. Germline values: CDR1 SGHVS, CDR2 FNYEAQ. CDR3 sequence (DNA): TGTGCCAGCAGCCCGGTGGGTGCAGGGAACACCGGGGAGCTGTTTTTT. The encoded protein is CASSPVGAGNTGELFF.

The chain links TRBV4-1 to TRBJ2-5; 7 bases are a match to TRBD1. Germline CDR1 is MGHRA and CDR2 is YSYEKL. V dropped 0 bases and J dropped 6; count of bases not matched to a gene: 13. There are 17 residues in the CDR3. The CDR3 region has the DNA TGCGCCAGCAGCCAAGATACGCACGCGACAGGGCAACAGACCCAGTACTTC. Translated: CASSQDTHATGQQTQYF.